The 18 T cell receptor beta chains given below trace back to one sample, sequenced in a study of cytomegalovirus exposure and HLA in healthy donors. Amplification used 60 Vbeta primers and 13 Jbeta primers. The method was immunoSEQ multiplex PCR; TCRdb's version includes in-frame clones alone and lacks a portion of them. The sample has 170,000 or so clones; around 77% are singletons. Sequenced: PBMCs. Receptors were obtained from a woman in her 50s in good health and CMV-seropositive.

This clone was recorded once. V and J are TRBV14 and TRBJ2-1; 10 bases agree with TRBD2. Germline CDR1 reads SGHDN; CDR2 reads FVKESK. V gave up 9 bases and J gave up 7 bases; unmatched junction bases: 9. The CDR3 consists of 14 residues. The CDR3 loop is CARVLAGARNEQFF. The CDR3 DNA follows: TGTGCCAGAGTCCTAGCGGGAGCCCGGAATGAGCAGTTCTTC.

CDR3: CASSSGLAGGDTGELFF. CDR3 sequence (DNA): TGTGCCAGCAGCTCCGGACTAGCGGGAGGGGACACCGGGGAGCTGTTTTTT. The chain joins TRBV11-3 to TRBJ2-2; TRBD2 matches 15 bases. The CDR3 runs to 17 residues. Per germline, CDR1 SGHNT and CDR2 YENEEA. Germline trimming cut 4 bases from V and 3 bases from J; bases unmatched to any gene: 3.

The chain has TRBV28 and TRBJ1-2, with a possible D match to TRBD1 (6 bases). V was pared by 2 bases and J by 3 bases, with 19 bases between. The CDR3 is 17 residues long. Germline CDR1 MDHEN, CDR2 SYDVKM. The CDR3 sequence: CASSLGAGGAGYYGYTF. CDR3 DNA sequence: TGTGCCAGCAGTTTAGGGGCGGGGGGCGCCGGATACTATGGCTACACCTTC.

The chain links TRBV7-3 to TRBJ2-6; maybe TRBD2 (6 bases). V was clipped by 5 bases and J by 4 bases, with 12 bases between them. Per the germline V gene, CDR1 is SGHTA and CDR2 is FQGTGA. The CDR3 has 15 amino acids. CDR3 residues: CASSQTSAGANVLTF. In DNA form, the CDR3 reads TGTGCCAGCAGCCAGACTAGTGCCGGGGCCAACGTCCTGACTTTC.

The J gene is TRBJ1-1, the V gene TRBV5-1; D gene unclear. In germline, CDR1 is SGHRS, CDR2 YFSETQ. The ends were cut back, 0 bases at V and 3 bases at J, with 6 bases in the middle. The CDR3 length is 13 residues. CDR3 bases: TGCGCCAGCAGCTTGGCCGGGGACACTGAAGCTTTCTTT. Residues: CASSLAGDTEAFF.

The rearrangement uses TRBV4-2 and TRBJ2-7, with TRBD2 as a possible D gene (5 bases). Trimming removed 3 bases at V and 0 bases at J, with 21 bases between. The V gene's germline CDR1 is LGHNA and CDR2 YNFKEQ. The CDR3 contains 18 residues. CDR3 DNA sequence: TGTGCCAGCAGCCACCTACCGAACCCTGCGGGTACCTCCTACGAGCAGTACTTC. It specifies CASSHLPNPAGTSYEQYF.

This clone has a handful of counts. The genes are TRBV5-6 and TRBJ1-1; 8 bases are shared with TRBD1. Germline lookup yields CDR1 SGHDT and CDR2 YYEEEE. The CDR3 is 15 residues long. Losses at the gene ends were 7 bases for V and 5 bases for J; bases not matched to a gene: 13. The CDR3 bases are TGTGCCAGCTTCCCGACGACAGGGGCAGGGACTGAAGCTTTCTTT. This gives the protein CASFPTTGAGTEAFF.

This clone was seen only a few times. A junction boundary mismatches the germline segment, possibly from a read error. The chain combines TRBV7-7 with TRBJ2-5; TRBD1 aligns across 9 bases. This CDR3 spans 14 amino acids. Germline loops: CDR1 SSHAT, CDR2 FNYEAQ (reference sequence). CDR3 bases: TGTGCTAGCAGCAGGGGACAGGGAAGTGGGACCCAGTACTTC. Translating it yields CASSRGQGSGTQYF.

This rearrangement joins TRBV9 to TRBJ2-7, with TRBD2 matching over 15 bases. CDR1 and CDR2 (germline): SGDLS, YYNGEE. Trimming at V came to 4 bases and at J to 5 bases, leaving 16 bases not matched to a gene. The CDR3 has 19 amino acids. As DNA, the CDR3 is TGTGCCAGCAGCCGGCCCCCGGGACTAGCGGGAGGCCAGCGGGACGAGCAGTACTTC. Translated: CASSRPPGLAGGQRDEQYF. Based on the CDR3 plus reference TRBV9 and TRBJ2-7, the full variable domain is DSGVTQTPKHLITATGQRVTLRCSPRSGDLSVYWYQQSLDQGLQFLIQYYNGEERAKGNILERFSAQQFPDLHSELNLSSLELGDSALYFCASSRPPGLAGGQRDEQYFGPGTRLTVT.

As concerns this clone: The junction and the germline gene differ at one end; a read error may be behind it. The rearrangement uses TRBV27 and TRBJ1-1; D may be TRBD1 (6 bases). Looked up from germline, CDR1 is MNHEY and CDR2 is SMNVEV (reference sequence). The CDR3 runs 13 residues. The CDR3 protein is CASKWGQNTKAFF. DNA for the CDR3: TGTGCCAGCAAATGGGGGCAGAACACTAAAGCTTTCTTT.

The chain couples TRBV7-2 to TRBJ1-2, with 7 bases fitting TRBD1. CDR3 length: 14 amino acids. Losses at the gene ends were 2 bases for V and 2 bases for J; bases not matched to a gene: 2. Germline V gene sequence: CDR1 SGHTA, CDR2 FQGNSA. The DNA for the CDR3 is TGTGCCAGCAGCTTATCAGGGGGGAACTATGGCTACACCTTC. Translated, it gives CASSLSGGNYGYTF.

The genes are TRBV7-2 and TRBJ2-3; 10 nucleotides align to TRBD2. Trimming removed 5 bases from V and 0 bases from J; junction bases left unmatched: 2. The CDR3 loop spans 15 amino acids. CDR1 SGHTA and CDR2 FQGNSA come from the germline V gene. Written as DNA, the CDR3 is TGTGCCAGCAGCCCGGGACTAGCGAGCACAGATACGCAGTATTTT. This sequence encodes CASSPGLASTDTQYF.

J is TRBJ2-1 and V is TRBV29-1, with TRBD2 as a possible D gene (5 bases). V was clipped by 5 bases and J by 0 bases, with 11 bases between them. Looked up from germline, CDR1 is SQVTM and CDR2 is ANQGSEA. The length of the CDR3 is 14 residues. The CDR3 is CSVLRASSYNEQFF. The CDR3 DNA reads as TGCAGCGTTCTGAGGGCTAGCTCCTACAATGAGCAGTTCTTC.

This clone was seen a handful of times. The rearrangement joins TRBV27 to TRBJ1-3, with D possibly matching TRBD1 (5 bases). V lost 9 bases and J 1 base, leaving 13 bases between the germline ends. CDR3 length: 14 residues. In germline, CDR1 is MNHEY, CDR2 SMNVEV (reference sequence). The CDR3 nucleotides are TGTGCCAGTTCAGGGTTATGGTCTGGAAACACCATATATTTT. Protein sequence: CASSGLWSGNTIYF.

The chain combines TRBV2 with TRBJ2-5; weak D call: TRBD2 (5 bases). Germline V gene sequence: CDR1 SNHLY, CDR2 FYNNEI. Trimming removed 5 bases at V and 5 bases at J, with 15 bases between. This CDR3 comprises 14 residues. Written as DNA, the CDR3 is TGTGCCAGCAGTTACCTAGCATCCGCGGAGACCCAGTACTTC. As protein: CASSYLASAETQYF.

This rearrangement joins TRBV10-3 to TRBJ2-7; 7 bases are a match to TRBD1. V trimming: 6 bases; J trimming: 5 bases; junction bases outside the gene matches: 4. Germline-derived CDR1 and CDR2 are ENHRY and SYGVKD. The CDR3 runs to 12 residues. CDR3 coding DNA: TGTGCCATCAGACAGGGGTACGACGAGCAGTACTTC. Its translation: CAIRQGYDEQYF.

This chain uses TRBV4-2 with TRBJ1-2; 9 bases map to TRBD1. The length of the CDR3 is 15 residues. V lost 0 bases, J lost 7 bases, and 6 bases stayed unmatched. Germline V gene lookup returns CDR1 LGHNA and CDR2 YNFKEQ. As DNA, the CDR3 is TGTGCCAGCAGCCAAGATCTTAGGACAGGGGCTGGCTACACCTTC. This sequence encodes CASSQDLRTGAGYTF.

Only a few counts were recorded for this clone. The V and J genes are TRBV5-6 and TRBJ2-5; D is ambiguous. Trimming pared 2 bases from V and 2 bases from J, leaving 7 bases between. Germline V CDR1 and CDR2: SGHDT, YYEEEE. The CDR3 sequence is 13 residues long. CDR3 in DNA: TGTGCCAGCAGCTTTACAGTACAAGAGACCCAGTACTTC. This encodes CASSFTVQETQYF.